This TCR beta chain comes out of a study of shared clonotypes between healthy human individuals. Study-wide results and caveats: Rarefaction gave evidence that sorted-subset sequencing remained incomplete despite large depth. Represented genetic and exposure-history diversity was restricted by having few donors.

Per the germline V gene, CDR1 is SGHRS and CDR2 is YFSETQ. Trimming pared 0 bases from V and 8 bases from J, leaving 12 bases between. CDR3 length: 14 amino acids. This clone occurred once. Its antigen is not known. Several immunoSEQ plates received, in even portions, the genomic DNA of each subset. The data were produced by immunoSEQ multiplex PCR, yet TCRdb's version contains in-frame clones alone and is incomplete. The table lists some 2,500,000 clones, under 95% of them singletons. Sequenced material: naive CD4+ T cells from PBMCs. This sample's subset: CD45RA+ positively selected. The chain joins TRBV5-1 to TRBJ2-1; D perhaps matches TRBD1 (6 bases). The sequence derives from a man between 18 and 35 years old in good health. Some clones in this sample may be carry-over from other donors' samples. Here the CDR3 reads CASSLGTAGDEQFF. CDR3 nucleotides: TGCGCCAGCAGCTTGGGGACAGCCGGGGATGAGCAGTTCTTC.